These 20 T cell receptor beta chains share one sample of origin, sequenced in a study of post-analysis software for immune sequencing data. cDNA libraries of TCR beta carried unique molecular identifiers. TCRdb reprocessed the PCR reads with MiXCR, giving one entry per CDR3 protein. Here the sample spans some 690,000 distinct CDR3 sequences, around 60% being singletons. For these receptors, no antigen is known. Study observations and caveats: Higher frequency in patients than in controls was seen for roughly 5 TRBV segments, with TRBV5-6, TRBV5-1 and TRBV20-1 among them.

The source material was blood. All receptors come from a girl under 10 years old with multiple sclerosis.

This clonotype was seen a handful of times. The chain is built from TRBV20-1 and TRBJ2-5; 8 positions agree with TRBD1. CDR1 is DFQATT, CDR2 SNEGSKA, per germline (reference sequence). The CDR3 is made up of 14 amino acids. V was pared by 5 bases and J by 1 base, with 6 bases of the junction left unmatched. The CDR3 nucleotides are TGCAGTGCTGGGACAGGACTTTCCCAAGAGACCCAGTACTTC. It translates to CSAGTGLSQETQYF.

This clonotype has just a few counts. The genes are TRBV7-2 and TRBJ1-2; D is perhaps TRBD1 (6 bases). The CDR3 loop spans 19 amino acids. V lost 2 bases and J 5 bases, leaving 27 bases between the germline ends. In germline, CDR1 is SGHTA, CDR2 FQGNSA. CDR3 region: CASSLSLGGRGGRGYGYTF. The DNA for the CDR3 is TGTGCCAGCAGCTTATCACTGGGTGGCAGGGGAGGCCGGGGGTATGGCTACACCTTC.

This chain links TRBV5-1 with TRBJ2-3; possibly TRBD1 for D (5 bases). Germline values: CDR1 SGHRS, CDR2 YFSETQ. This CDR3 contains 12 residues. V shed 8 bases and J shed 5 bases, with 12 bases lying between them. In nucleotides, the CDR3 is TGCGCCAGTCGGCAGGGTGAAGATACGCAGTATTTT. Translating it yields CASRQGEDTQYF. Filled out from reference TRBV5-1 and TRBJ2-3, the complete variable domain reads KAGVTQTPRYLIKTRGQQVTLSCSPISGHRSVSWYQQTPGQGLQFLFEYFSETQRNKGNFPGRFSGRQFSNSRSEMNVSTLELGDSALYLCASRQGEDTQYFGPGTRLTVL.

This clonotype has just a few counts. V is TRBV2 and J is TRBJ2-5; a possible D gene is TRBD1 (6 bases). Per the germline V gene, CDR1 is SNHLY and CDR2 is FYNNEI. Deletions cut 0 bases from V and 0 bases from J, with 8 bases between. There are 15 residues in the CDR3. Here the CDR3 reads CASSEARGYQETQYF. In nucleotides, the CDR3 is TGTGCCAGCAGTGAAGCTAGGGGGTACCAAGAGACCCAGTACTTC.

This clonotype occurred a few times. The chain links TRBV10-3 to TRBJ2-5; 7 bases align to TRBD1. CDR3 size: 15 residues. Germline values: CDR1 ENHRY, CDR2 SYGVKD. Trimming removed 5 bases from V and 1 base from J; junction bases left unmatched: 7. The CDR3 loop is CAISQGDRVQETQYF. Written as DNA, the CDR3 is TGTGCCATCAGTCAGGGGGATAGGGTCCAAGAGACCCAGTACTTC.

In its sample, this clonotype was seen a few times. J is TRBJ1-1 and V is TRBV29-1; no reliable D call. CDR1 SQVTM and CDR2 ANQGSEA come from the germline V gene. V lost 6 bases and J 0 bases, leaving 8 bases between the germline ends. The CDR3 is 12 amino acids. The CDR3 region has the DNA TGCAGCGTGGGTATCATGAACACTGAAGCTTTCTTT. Translated: CSVGIMNTEAFF.

V gene TRBV5-1 combines with J gene TRBJ1-1; 7 positions match TRBD1. Germline CDR1 SGHRS, CDR2 YFSETQ. V gave up 6 bases and J gave up 0 bases; unmatched junction bases: 11. This CDR3 spans 16 amino acids. This chain's CDR3 is CASNTGSTGMNTEAFF. The DNA of the CDR3 is TGCGCCAGCAACACGGGATCGACAGGGATGAACACTGAAGCTTTCTTT. The entire variable domain, with the rest obtained from reference TRBV5-1 and TRBJ1-1, is as follows: KAGVTQTPRYLIKTRGQQVTLSCSPISGHRSVSWYQQTPGQGLQFLFEYFSETQRNKGNFPGRFSGRQFSNSRSEMNVSTLELGDSALYLCASNTGSTGMNTEAFFGQGTRLTVV.

The chain carries TRBV2 and TRBJ2-7; 10 positions agree with TRBD2. Losses at the gene ends were 6 bases for V and 3 bases for J; bases not matched to a gene: 2. The CDR3 extends over 13 amino acids. Germline V gene lookup returns CDR1 SNHLY and CDR2 FYNNEI. Here the CDR3 DNA reads TGTGCCAGCAGGGCTAGCGGGGGCTACGAGCAGTACTTC. Translating gives CASRASGGYEQYF.

The chain carries TRBV29-1 and TRBJ2-1; 11 bases align to TRBD2. Germline CDR1 and CDR2: SQVTM and ANQGSEA. This CDR3 region has 13 residues. V was pared by 4 bases and J by 10 bases, with 6 bases of the junction left unmatched. This CDR3 is CSVVGLAEKEQFF. Written as DNA, the CDR3 is TGCAGCGTTGTGGGACTAGCGGAAAAAGAGCAGTTCTTC.

This clonotype was seen more than once but under ten times. The chain uses TRBV12-3 or TRBV12-4 and TRBJ1-5; D remains ambiguous. CDR3 length: 13 residues. The V gene lost 3 bases and the J gene lost 5 bases, with 8 bases spanning the gap. CDR3 loop: CASSFTSDQPQHF. Written as DNA, the CDR3 is TGTGCCAGCAGTTTCACGTCGGATCAGCCCCAGCATTTT.

The chain uses TRBV5-1 and TRBJ2-3; 9 bases match TRBD1. Germline V lookup: CDR1 SGHRS, CDR2 YFSETQ. The trim removed 0 bases at V and 1 base at J, leaving 3 bases unmatched. This CDR3 comprises 16 residues. The chain's CDR3 is CASSLEGTGRTDTQYF. The CDR3 nucleotides are TGCGCCAGCAGCTTGGAGGGGACAGGGCGCACAGATACGCAGTATTTT.

In its sample, this clonotype was seen a few times. The CDR3 sequence: CSASGLAGTTYNEQFF. The CDR3 DNA follows: TGCAGTGCTAGTGGTCTAGCGGGGACTACCTACAATGAGCAGTTCTTC. V usage is TRBV20-1 and J usage is TRBJ2-1; 9 bases are shared with TRBD2. V shed 3 bases and J 2 bases; nucleotides not matched to a gene: 8. Germline V gene data show CDR1 as DFQATT and CDR2 as SNEGSKA (reference sequence). The CDR3 is 16 amino acids.

V usage is TRBV5-1 and J usage is TRBJ2-5; D uncertain. The CDR3 covers 16 residues. V was trimmed by 3 bases and J by 11 bases, leaving 26 bases between them. In germline, CDR1 is SGHRS, CDR2 YFSETQ. CDR3 in DNA: TGCGCCAGCAGCTGGACCGGGTCTCATAACCCCAATGAGCAGTACTTC. This codes for CASSWTGSHNPNEQYF.

The CDR3, as DNA: TGTGCCAGCAGCTTATCCAGCGGGATTTCAGATACGCAGTATTTT. Translation: CASSLSSGISDTQYF. This sequence joins TRBV7-3 and TRBJ2-3; the match to TRBD2 covers 7 bases. V trimming: 2 bases; J trimming: 4 bases; junction bases outside the gene matches: 6. This CDR3 is built from 15 residues. Germline V gives CDR1 SGHTA, CDR2 FQGTGA.

V and J are TRBV7-2 and TRBJ1-2; no reliable D call. There are 12 residues in the CDR3. V dropped 5 bases and J dropped 7 bases, with 11 bases sitting between them. CDR1 and CDR2 from the germline V gene are SGHTA and FQGNSA. Here the CDR3 reads CASSTGRGGYTF. In DNA, the CDR3 is TGTGCCAGCAGCACCGGACGGGGTGGCTACACCTTC. Filled out from reference TRBV7-2 and TRBJ1-2, the complete variable domain reads GAGVSQSPSNKVTEKGKDVELRCDPISGHTALYWYRQSLGQGLEFLIYFQGNSAPDKSGLPSDRFSAERTGGSVSTLTIQRTQQEDSAVYLCASSTGRGGYTFGSGTRLTVV.

The rearrangement uses TRBV2 and TRBJ1-5; perhaps TRBD1 as D (5 bases). The V end lost 6 bases, the J end lost 4 bases, and 13 bases lay between the germline ends. Germline loops: CDR1 SNHLY, CDR2 FYNNEI. The CDR3 is 14 residues long. CDR3 in DNA: TGTGCCAGCAGCTCTATGGGGGTGAATCAGCCCCAGCATTTT. Its protein is CASSSMGVNQPQHF.

This chain uses TRBV29-1 with TRBJ2-3, with TRBD1 matching over 9 bases. CDR1 SQVTM and CDR2 ANQGSEA come from the germline V gene. This CDR3 has 16 amino acids. Trimming at V came to 3 bases and at J to 1 base, leaving 8 bases not matched to a gene. CDR3: CSVDGGGQGGTDTQYF. The DNA of the CDR3 is TGCAGCGTTGACGGAGGGGGACAGGGAGGCACAGATACGCAGTATTTT.

The rearrangement links TRBV6-6 to TRBJ2-3, with 7 bases that match TRBD2. The CDR3 is 14 residues long. CDR1 and CDR2 (germline): MNHNY, SVGAGI (reference sequence). V was pared by 10 bases and J by 5 bases, with 12 bases of the junction left unmatched. The CDR3 DNA is TGTGCCACCCTTTCTAAGCGGGGTGGAGATACGCAGTATTTT. Protein: CATLSKRGGDTQYF.

This clonotype has a handful of counts. The limits of the CDR3 on the DNA are not certain, so only TCRdb's listed CDR3 is given. This sequence joins TRBV6-1 and TRBJ2-5; TRBD1, the table's D call, lacks a check against the DNA. The CDR3 totals 15 residues, both ends included. Germline loops: CDR1 MNHNS, CDR2 SASEGT. The CDR3 sequence is CASILGITGGETQYF.

This clonotype was picked up one time. The V and J genes are TRBV20-1 and TRBJ2-1; D remains ambiguous. Trimming cost V 7 bases and J 2 bases, with 9 bases left between them. The germline gives CDR1 DFQATT, CDR2 SNEGSKA (reference sequence). The CDR3 has 12 amino acids. CDR3 amino acids: CSGASPYNEQFF. CDR3 DNA: TGCAGTGGAGCGAGTCCCTACAATGAGCAGTTCTTC.